This record covers a single TCR beta chain. This sample stems from a study of blood T cells in healthy people across ages. Then a second PCR, running about 6 to 12 cycles, was carried out with a sample-barcoded 5' primer and a J-beta primer mix. MiXCR, run by TCRdb on the 5' RACE reads, gives a single entry per CDR3 protein. Of hundreds of thousands of distinct CDR3 sequences listed, approximately 43% are singletons. Input material: blood. The receptor comes from a woman aged 55 to 70 in good health.

CDR3 loop: CASKTSGGSTDTQYF. Written as DNA, the CDR3 is TGTGCCAGCAAGACTAGCGGGGGAAGCACAGATACGCAGTATTTT. The rearrangement links TRBV7-3 to TRBJ2-3; TRBD2 matches at 12 bases. Trimming removed 7 bases from V and 0 bases from J; junction bases left unmatched: 2. The CDR3 is 15 amino acids. The germline gives CDR1 SGHTA, CDR2 FQGTGA. Full variable domain (rest looked up from reference TRBV7-3 and TRBJ2-3): GAGVSQTPSNKVTEKGKYVELRCDPISGHTALYWYRQSLGQGPEFLIYFQGTGAADDSGLPNDRFFAVRPEGSVSTLKIQRTERGDSAVYLCASKTSGGSTDTQYFGPGTRLTVL.